The T cell receptor beta chain described here comes from a study of T cells in localized non-small cell lung cancer. TCRdb's copy holds only in-frame clones and misses some; the assay was immunoSEQ multiplex PCR. The profile covers some 2,400 clones, with around 26% appearing a single time and 25% to 30% taken by the ten largest. The ends were cut back, 8 bases at V and 2 bases at J, with 6 bases in the middle. CDR3 length: 12 residues. CDR1 is MDHEN, CDR2 SYDVKM, per germline. The chain recombines TRBV28 with TRBJ2-2; D unresolved. The clonotype originates from a male donor aged 60 or over with stage I lung adenocarcinoma. The sample here was lung tumor tissue, taken before any cancer treatment. The CDR3 is CASGLNTGELFF. In DNA form, the CDR3 reads TGTGCCAGCGGATTAAACACCGGGGAGCTGTTTTTT.